The 29 T cell receptor beta chains reported below all come from one sample, sequenced in a study of T cells in Graves' hyperthyroidism and ophthalmopathy. Amplified regions were TCR beta CDR3 sequences from RNA transcripts. The HTBI primer set served for first-round RT-PCR of the TCR CDR3. From the multiplex PCR reads, TCRdb called clonotypes with MiXCR, one entry per CDR3 protein. This sample has some 490,000 distinct CDR3 sequences; 20% to 25% occur once, and the top ten carry 45% to 55%. The sample was blood. These TCRs come from an older woman with Graves' ophthalmopathy.

This clonotype has just a few counts. The chain joins TRBV19 to TRBJ1-1; possibly TRBD1 for D (6 bases). The V end lost 7 bases, the J end lost 3 bases, and 21 bases lay between the germline ends. CDR3 size: 16 residues. Germline lookup yields CDR1 LNHDA and CDR2 SQIVND (reference sequence). The CDR3 reads CASTQGWGGTHTEAFF. DNA of the CDR3: TGTGCCAGTACCCAGGGGTGGGGCGGAACCCACACTGAAGCTTTCTTT. The full variable domain, with the rest looked up from reference TRBV19 and TRBJ1-1, is DGGITQSPKYLFRKEGQNVTLSCEQNLNHDAMYWYRQDPGQGLRLIYYSQIVNDFQKGDIAEGYSVSREKKESFPLTVTSAQKNPTAFYLCASTQGWGGTHTEAFFGQGTRLTVV.

This chain connects TRBV4-1 to TRBJ2-5; D is possibly TRBD1 or TRBD2 (5 bases each). In germline, CDR1 is MGHRA, CDR2 YSYEKL. This CDR3 is built from 16 residues. The ends were cut back, 0 bases at V and 7 bases at J, with 18 bases in the middle. CDR3 amino acids: CASSQDIAGTGRTQYF. As DNA, the CDR3 is TGCGCCAGCAGCCAAGATATAGCTGGGACCGGGCGGACCCAGTACTTC.

This chain links TRBV6-2 or TRBV6-3 with TRBJ1-6, with 7 bases identical to TRBD1. The germline V gene has CDR1 MNHEY and CDR2 SVGEGT. This CDR3 spans 15 amino acids. Trimming removed 2 bases from V and 8 bases from J; junction bases left unmatched: 6. The CDR3 protein is CASSYGTAAYSPLHF. The DNA of the CDR3 is TGTGCCAGCAGTTACGGGACAGCGGCATATTCACCCCTCCACTTT.

The rearrangement joins TRBV5-6 to TRBJ1-4; D unclear. This CDR3 has 15 residues. Germline CDR1 and CDR2: SGHDT and YYEEEE. The ends were cut back, 0 bases at V and 7 bases at J, with 13 bases in the middle. The DNA of the CDR3 is TGTGCCAGCAGCTTGGCGCCCCGCGGAGGTGAAAAACTGTTTTTT. This sequence encodes CASSLAPRGGEKLFF.

The sample holds a few counts of this clonotype. This rearrangement joins TRBV24-1 to TRBJ2-3; D not resolved. V dropped 3 bases and J dropped 7 bases, with 16 bases sitting between them. The CDR3 is 15 amino acids. CDR1 and CDR2 from the germline V gene are KGHDR and SFDVKD. The CDR3 nucleotides are TGTGCCACCAGTGATGCCTCCGAGGTAGGGAATACGCAGTATTTT. This codes for CATSDASEVGNTQYF.

The chain uses TRBV2 and TRBJ2-1; 8 bases are shared with TRBD2. CDR1 and CDR2 from the germline V gene are SNHLY and FYNNEI. V lost 4 bases, J lost 2 bases, and 4 bases stayed unmatched. The CDR3 totals 15 residues. CDR3 nucleotide sequence: TGTGCCAGCAGTGGAGCCGGGAGGGCCTACAATGAGCAGTTCTTC. Translating gives CASSGAGRAYNEQFF.

This clonotype showed up just a few times. Written as DNA, the CDR3 is TGTGCCAGCAGTTACCTCCGGACTAGCGGGTACGAGCAGTACTTC. Its translation: CASSYLRTSGYEQYF. V is TRBV6-7 and J is TRBJ2-7, with 11 positions matching TRBD2. TRBV6-7 is an ORF; its function is uncertain. The CDR3 runs to 15 residues. J gave up 4 bases and V 2 bases, and 4 bases lay outside the gene matches.

This clonotype appeared a few times. The rearrangement uses TRBV5-1 and TRBJ2-7; perhaps D is TRBD1 or TRBD2 (6 bases each). CDR1 is SGHRS and CDR2 is YFSETQ in the germline V gene. V was cut by 4 bases and J by 2 bases, with 13 bases left in between. This CDR3 spans 14 amino acids. The CDR3 DNA reads TGCGCCAGCAGCCAACAGGGAGGTGCCTACGAGCAGTACTTC. This sequence encodes CASSQQGGAYEQYF.

This clonotype was seen a single time. The junction departs from germline at one end; a sequencing error may be responsible. The chain uses TRBV7-2 and TRBJ2-5, with D unresolved. Germline V gene data show CDR1 as SGHTA and CDR2 as FQGNSA. The CDR3 totals 11 residues. The CDR3 nucleotides are TGTGCCAGCAGCTTTATAGAGGCCCAGTACTTC. Translated, it gives CASSFIEAQYF.

The chain is built from TRBV12-3 or TRBV12-4 and TRBJ2-1; 10 nucleotides line up with TRBD2. Trimming cost V 8 bases and J 8 bases; bases outside gene matches: 6. This CDR3 contains 13 residues. CDR3 DNA sequence: TGTGCCAGCCAGCTAGCGGGAGTCGATGAGCAGTTCTTC. Its protein is CASQLAGVDEQFF.

The rearrangement joins TRBV12-3 or TRBV12-4 to TRBJ2-3, with D uncertain. CDR3 length: 16 residues. V was trimmed by 6 bases and J by 2 bases, leaving 18 bases between them. The CDR3: CASRRGRARSTDTQYF. In nucleotides, the CDR3 is TGTGCCAGCAGGCGTGGGCGTGCCAGATCCACAGATACGCAGTATTTT.

This chain connects TRBV12-3 or TRBV12-4 to TRBJ2-2, with D perhaps TRBD2 (6 bases). The CDR3 runs to 17 residues. V dropped 3 bases and J dropped 5 bases, with 19 bases sitting between them. The DNA of the CDR3 is TGTGCCAGCAGTTTGACTAGATTGCAAGGCAGGACCGGGGAGCTGTTTTTT. Residues: CASSLTRLQGRTGELFF.

This chain uses TRBV7-2 with TRBJ1-4; no clear D. The ends were cut back, 5 bases at V and 2 bases at J, with 9 bases in the middle. The germline gives CDR1 SGHTA, CDR2 FQGNSA. The CDR3 consists of 14 residues. CDR3: CASSLDTTNEKLFF. CDR3 nucleotide sequence: TGTGCCAGCAGCCTTGACACGACTAATGAAAAACTGTTTTTT.

In this sample, this clonotype turned up a few times. CDR3 bases: TGCGCCAGCAGCTTGGGGACCGTAGTCGCAGATACGCAGTATTTT. The encoded protein is CASSLGTVVADTQYF. This chain connects TRBV5-1 to TRBJ2-3; D is uncertain. The CDR3 is 15 amino acids. V was cut by 0 bases and J by 4 bases, with 12 bases left in between. Germline CDR1 SGHRS, CDR2 YFSETQ.

This clonotype was recorded many times. The chain uses TRBV10-3 and TRBJ1-1; D gene unclear. The germline V and J ends were trimmed by 0 bases and 4 bases, with 9 bases remaining between them. In germline, CDR1 is ENHRY, CDR2 SYGVKD. The CDR3 extends over 14 amino acids. CDR3 loop: CAISESKGITEAFF. The CDR3 nucleotides are TGTGCCATCAGTGAGTCTAAGGGAATCACTGAAGCTTTCTTT.

The chain is built from TRBV7-9 and TRBJ1-5; 7 nucleotides line up with TRBD1. The CDR3 spans 14 residues. Germline CDR1 reads SEHNR; CDR2 reads FQNEAQ (reference sequence). Trimming took 1 base from V and 7 from J; bases not matched to a gene: 4. CDR3 region: CASSLEAGGQPQHF. CDR3 nucleotides: TGTGCCAGCAGCTTAGAAGCAGGGGGACAGCCCCAGCATTTT.

This clonotype occurred many times. An end of the junction differs from the germline gene, which may be a read error. This chain uses TRBV5-1 with TRBJ1-5; weak D call: TRBD1 (6 bases). The CDR3 runs 13 residues. Per the germline V gene, CDR1 is SGHRS and CDR2 is YFSETQ. As DNA, the CDR3 is TGTGCCAGCAGTTTGGAGGGGGGGCAGCCCCAGCATTTT. This sequence encodes CASSLEGGQPQHF.

This chain links TRBV10-1 with TRBJ2-2, with D hard to call. The CDR3 has 18 residues. Looked up from germline, CDR1 is WNHNN and CDR2 is SYGVQD (reference sequence). V was trimmed by 0 bases and J by 2 bases, leaving 16 bases between them. CDR3 coding DNA: TGCGCCAGCAGTGAGTCGGGCCCCGGCGCGGCCAACACCGGGGAGCTGTTTTTT. Residues: CASSESGPGAANTGELFF.

The V gene is TRBV30, the J gene TRBJ1-2; possible D gene TRBD1, 5 bases. CDR3 length equals 14 residues. Germline V gives CDR1 GTSNPN, CDR2 SVGIG (reference sequence). V was pared by 1 base and J by 5 bases, with 14 bases between. The CDR3 DNA sequence: TGTGCCTGGAGTGATTTTTTGGGACCTTATGGCTACACCTTC. As protein: CAWSDFLGPYGYTF.

This clonotype has only a few counts. The V call is TRBV5-1, the J call TRBJ2-5, with D unresolved. The germline CDR1 and CDR2 sequences are SGHRS and YFSETQ. The V end was cut by 4 bases, the J end by 2 bases, with 12 bases between. This CDR3 spans 14 amino acids. CDR3 residues: CASSPLTAQETQYF. Here the CDR3 DNA reads TGCGCCAGCAGCCCCCTAACAGCTCAAGAGACCCAGTACTTC.

In this sample, this clonotype turned up many times. The chain recombines TRBV7-2 with TRBJ1-2; TRBD1 might be the D (6 bases). Trimming took 6 bases from V and 4 from J, leaving 12 bases between them. The CDR3 length is 13 residues. CDR1 and CDR2 (germline): SGHTA, FQGNSA. CDR3 DNA: TGTGCCAGCAGAGATACAGGGACCTATGGCTACACCTTC. Protein sequence: CASRDTGTYGYTF.

The sample holds a few counts of this clonotype. This chain links TRBV7-2 with TRBJ2-2; D might be TRBD1 (5 bases). The germline gives CDR1 SGHTA, CDR2 FQGNSA. The CDR3 contains 17 residues. V was shortened by 5 bases and J by 7 bases, with 23 bases between the two germline ends. The CDR3 sequence: CASSPSRQTLYGGELFF. CDR3 sequence (DNA): TGTGCCAGCAGCCCATCCAGACAGACTCTTTACGGCGGGGAGCTGTTTTTT.

This sequence joins TRBV20-1 and TRBJ1-4; D is perhaps TRBD1 (5 bases). Germline V gene data show CDR1 as DFQATT and CDR2 as SNEGSKA (reference sequence). The CDR3 length is 15 residues. Trimming took 3 bases from V and 7 from J, leaving 18 bases between them. The CDR3 region is CSASRTNKRGEKLFF. CDR3 nucleotides: TGCAGTGCTAGTAGGACAAACAAGCGGGGTGAAAAACTGTTTTTT.

This clonotype was recorded a few times. The chain combines TRBV24-1 with TRBJ1-5, with a weak D call TRBD1 (5 bases). The germline CDR1 and CDR2 sequences are KGHDR and SFDVKD. The CDR3 extends over 15 amino acids. With 3 bases removed from V and 7 bases from J, the gap between germline ends came to 15 bases. CDR3 sequence (DNA): TGTGCCACCAGTGATGCGGGACGGGCGGCCCAGCCCCAGCATTTT. This codes for CATSDAGRAAQPQHF.

This sequence joins TRBV19 and TRBJ1-5, with a weak D call TRBD1 (5 bases). Germline values: CDR1 LNHDA, CDR2 SQIVND (reference sequence). Trimming removed 7 bases from V and 5 bases from J, with 18 bases in between. The CDR3 extends over 15 amino acids. The CDR3 bases are TGTGCCAGTACCCCCCTGGGGGGGGGGGATCAGCCCCAGCATTTT. Protein sequence: CASTPLGGGDQPQHF.

This chain connects TRBV28 to TRBJ1-6; D remains ambiguous. This CDR3 contains 13 residues. The germline V and J ends were trimmed by 2 bases and 13 bases, with 12 bases remaining between them. Germline CDR1 MDHEN, CDR2 SYDVKM. The CDR3 region is CASSLGDPWPLHF. DNA of the CDR3: TGTGCCAGCAGTTTAGGGGATCCTTGGCCCCTCCACTTT.

This clonotype was detected only a few times. J is TRBJ2-7 and V is TRBV28; tentatively, D is TRBD2 (6 bases). The V end lost 7 bases, the J end lost 4 bases, and 14 bases lay between the germline ends. Germline CDR1 MDHEN, CDR2 SYDVKM. This CDR3 is built from 13 residues. CDR3 sequence reads: CASNSGPPYEQYF. CDR3 nucleotide sequence: TGTGCCAGCAATAGCGGACCCCCTTACGAGCAGTACTTC.

This clonotype came up a few times. The chain is built from TRBV12-3 or TRBV12-4 and TRBJ2-5; D is unclear. The length of the CDR3 is 13 residues. Trimming took 5 bases from V and 7 from J, leaving 14 bases between them. CDR3 protein: CASSLTLGGTQYF. In nucleotides, the CDR3 is TGTGCCAGCAGTCTCACCCTAGGCGGGACCCAGTACTTC.

This clonotype has just a few counts. This chain uses TRBV6-1 with TRBJ1-2; weak D call: TRBD1 (6 bases). Germline CDR1 is MNHNS and CDR2 is SASEGT. The CDR3 covers 15 residues. V was trimmed by 3 bases and J by 2 bases, leaving 13 bases between them. In DNA, the CDR3 is TGTGCCAGCAGTGATCCCCCACAGGGAAACTATGGCTACACCTTC. Encoded protein: CASSDPPQGNYGYTF.